The clone carrying this T cell receptor beta chain was found once. The CDR3 is 13 amino acids. Between the trimmed V and J ends, which lost 8 bases and 8 bases, there was a span of 18 bases. CDR1 is MGHDK and CDR2 is SYGVNS in the germline V gene. Generated by immunoSEQ multiplex PCR, the TCRdb table keeps only in-frame clones and is missing some. This table holds over 300,000 clones, 90% found once. These data belong to a study of blood T cell repertoires in COVID-19. In the study overall: Both acute and convalescent COVID-19 samples were obtained from the United States, Italy and Spain.

This chain uses TRBV25-1 with TRBJ1-2; D might be TRBD1 (5 bases). The receptor comes from a man aged 18 to 29 with active or convalescent COVID-19. The specimen was peripheral blood. DNA for the CDR3: TGTGCCAGCCATAGGACGGGAGGGGAAGGCTACACCTTC. Encoded protein: CASHRTGGEGYTF.